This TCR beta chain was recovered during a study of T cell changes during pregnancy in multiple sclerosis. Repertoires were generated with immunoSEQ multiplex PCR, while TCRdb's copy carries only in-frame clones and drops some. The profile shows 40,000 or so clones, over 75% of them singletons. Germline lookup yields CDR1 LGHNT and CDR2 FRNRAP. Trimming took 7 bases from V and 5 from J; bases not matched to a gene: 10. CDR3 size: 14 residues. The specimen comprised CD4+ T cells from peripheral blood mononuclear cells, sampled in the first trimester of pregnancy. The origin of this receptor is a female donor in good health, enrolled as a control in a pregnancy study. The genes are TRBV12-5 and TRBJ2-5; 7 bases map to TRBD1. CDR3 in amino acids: CASALTGTRETQYF. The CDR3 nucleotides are TGTGCTAGTGCCCTGACAGGGACGAGGGAGACCCAGTACTTC.